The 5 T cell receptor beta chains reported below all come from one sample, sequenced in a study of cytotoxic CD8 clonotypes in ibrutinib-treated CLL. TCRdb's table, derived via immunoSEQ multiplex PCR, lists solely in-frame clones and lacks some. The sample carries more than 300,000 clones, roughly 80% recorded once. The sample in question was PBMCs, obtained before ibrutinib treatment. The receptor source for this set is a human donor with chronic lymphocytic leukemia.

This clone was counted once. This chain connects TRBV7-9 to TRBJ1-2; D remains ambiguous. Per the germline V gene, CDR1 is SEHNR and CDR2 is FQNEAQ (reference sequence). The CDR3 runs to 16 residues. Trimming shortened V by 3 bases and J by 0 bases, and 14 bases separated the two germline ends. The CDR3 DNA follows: TGTGCCAGCAGCTTCAGTTCGGCAGCTCCTAACTATGGCTACACCTTC. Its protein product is CASSFSSAAPNYGYTF.

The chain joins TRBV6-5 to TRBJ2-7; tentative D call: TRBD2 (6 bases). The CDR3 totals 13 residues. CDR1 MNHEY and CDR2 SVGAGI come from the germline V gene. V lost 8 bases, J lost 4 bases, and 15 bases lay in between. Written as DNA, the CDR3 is TGTGCCAGCTTAACTCCGGGGACTTACGAGCAGTACTTC. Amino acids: CASLTPGTYEQYF.

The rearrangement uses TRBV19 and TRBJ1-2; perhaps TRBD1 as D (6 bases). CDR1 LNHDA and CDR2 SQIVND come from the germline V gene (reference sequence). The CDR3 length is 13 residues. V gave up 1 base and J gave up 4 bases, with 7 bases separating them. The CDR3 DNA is TGTGCCAGTAGTATAGGACAGGTCTATGGCTACACCTTC. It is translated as CASSIGQVYGYTF.

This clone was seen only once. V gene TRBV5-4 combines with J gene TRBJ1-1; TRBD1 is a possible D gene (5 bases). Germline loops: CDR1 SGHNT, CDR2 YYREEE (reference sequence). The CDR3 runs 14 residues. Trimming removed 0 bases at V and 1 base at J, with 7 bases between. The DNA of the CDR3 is TGTGCCAGCAGCTTGGCAGGGACGAACACTGAAGCTTTCTTT. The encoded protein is CASSLAGTNTEAFF.

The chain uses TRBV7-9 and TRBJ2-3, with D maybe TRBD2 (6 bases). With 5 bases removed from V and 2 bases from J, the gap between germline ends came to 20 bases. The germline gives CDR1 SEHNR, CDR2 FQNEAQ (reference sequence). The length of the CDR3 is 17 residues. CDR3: CASSPTQVLAFTDTQYF. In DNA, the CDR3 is TGTGCCAGCAGCCCGACACAGGTTCTAGCGTTCACAGATACGCAGTATTTT.